The next 13 T cell receptor beta chains were all read from a single sample in a study of blood T cell repertoires in COVID-19. Measured with immunoSEQ multiplex PCR; TCRdb has only the in-frame clones, and not every one. This table has 250,000 to 300,000 clones, 86% appearing once. Source material: peripheral blood. The receptors here all came from a man younger than 35 with active or convalescent COVID-19.

V and J are TRBV3-1 (or the pseudogene TRBV3-2) and TRBJ2-1; D unclear. The ends were cut back, 1 base at V and 10 bases at J, with 11 bases in the middle. There are 13 residues in the CDR3. Germline-derived CDR1 and CDR2 are LGHDT and YNNKEL (reference sequence). In DNA, the CDR3 is TGTGCCAGCAGCCAAGGAATTAGAATGGAGCAGTTCTTC. It translates to CASSQGIRMEQFF.

This clone was observed a few times. This rearrangement joins TRBV6-5 to TRBJ2-3; perhaps TRBD2 as D (5 bases). V was pared by 7 bases and J by 0 bases, with 11 bases between. CDR1 and CDR2 (germline): MNHEY, SVGAGI. This CDR3 spans 14 amino acids. DNA for the CDR3: TGTGCCAGCAAGGAAGGGAGAAGCACAGATACGCAGTATTTT. This gives the protein CASKEGRSTDTQYF.

The rearrangement links TRBV12-3 or TRBV12-4 to TRBJ1-1; tentative D call: TRBD1 (5 bases). This CDR3 has 13 residues. Trimming shortened V by 1 base and J by 4 bases, and 7 bases separated the two germline ends. CDR3 in amino acids: CASSLVGGTEAFF. CDR3 DNA: TGTGCCAGCAGTTTAGTGGGGGGCACTGAAGCTTTCTTT.

The chain combines TRBV10-2 with TRBJ1-2, with D hard to call. The V end was cut by 0 bases, the J end by 4 bases, with 21 bases between. Germline V lookup: CDR1 WSHSY, CDR2 SAAADI. The CDR3 sequence is 18 residues long. The CDR3 spells CASSESRSQVIRGYGYTF. The CDR3 DNA is TGCGCCAGCAGTGAGTCTCGCTCCCAGGTTATTCGGGGCTATGGCTACACCTTC.

The chain uses TRBV19 and TRBJ2-2; 8 nucleotides align to TRBD1. The ends lost 6 bases at V and 4 bases at J; junction bases unmatched: 7. The CDR3 covers 15 residues. Germline V gene lookup returns CDR1 LNHDA and CDR2 SQIVND (reference sequence). CDR3 DNA sequence: TGTGCCAGTAGGACTGGGACAGGATCCACCGGGGAGCTGTTTTTT. Translation gives CASRTGTGSTGELFF.

The chain is built from TRBV2 and TRBJ2-5; no definite D call. Germline V lookup: CDR1 SNHLY, CDR2 FYNNEI. There are 15 residues in the CDR3. The germline V and J ends were trimmed by 1 base and 1 base, with 10 bases remaining between them. The CDR3 DNA is TGTGCCAGCAGTGAAGTTGAGGCATTCCAAGAGACCCAGTACTTC. This translates into CASSEVEAFQETQYF.

The chain employs TRBV29-1 and TRBJ2-2; D uncertain. The V end was cut by 4 bases, the J end by 6 bases, with 9 bases between. Germline V gene sequence: CDR1 SQVTM, CDR2 ANQGSEA. The CDR3 is 12 residues long. The CDR3 protein is CSVGFRAGELFF. CDR3 bases: TGCAGCGTTGGTTTTCGGGCCGGGGAGCTGTTTTTT.

V and J are TRBV5-1 and TRBJ2-3; 11 bases are shared with TRBD2. The V gene's germline CDR1 is SGHRS and CDR2 YFSETQ. After removal of 0 bases from V and 5 bases from J, the junction contained 8 bases not matched to a gene. The CDR3 totals 17 residues. This CDR3 is CASSLAVAGGPVDTQYF. The DNA of the CDR3 is TGCGCCAGCAGCTTGGCCGTAGCGGGAGGGCCAGTAGATACGCAGTATTTT.

The table lists this clone with a count of one. The rearrangement joins TRBV2 to TRBJ2-7; 8 bases agree with TRBD1. Losses at the gene ends were 1 base for V and 6 bases for J; bases not matched to a gene: 11. This CDR3 region has 16 residues. Per the germline V gene, CDR1 is SNHLY and CDR2 is FYNNEI. The CDR3 DNA is TGTGCCAGCAGTGAAGAGGGGGCCTCCACAGGGGGCGAGCAGTACTTC. As protein: CASSEEGASTGGEQYF.

V is TRBV6-5 and J is TRBJ1-5; D perhaps matches TRBD1 (5 bases). Germline CDR1 and CDR2: MNHEY and SVGAGI. V lost 0 bases, J lost 8 bases, and 11 bases lay in between. The CDR3 consists of 14 residues. The CDR3 bases are TGTGCCAGCAGTTACTCGCGGGGCGGGGAGCCCCAGCATTTT. Protein product: CASSYSRGGEPQHF.

At least ten counts were recorded for this clone. The chain recombines TRBV5-1 with TRBJ2-7; the match to TRBD1 covers 10 bases. V lost 6 bases, J lost 3 bases, and 15 bases stayed unmatched. Per the germline V gene, CDR1 is SGHRS and CDR2 is YFSETQ. This CDR3 has 17 amino acids. CDR3 coding DNA: TGCGCCAGCACGCGCGAGACAGGGGGCGTGGGCATCTACGAGCAGTACTTC. It yields the protein CASTRETGGVGIYEQYF.

This clone was observed a handful of times. The gene calls are TRBV2 and TRBJ1-5; D unclear. Germline V gives CDR1 SNHLY, CDR2 FYNNEI. The CDR3 has 15 amino acids. Deletions cut 4 bases from V and 0 bases from J, with 10 bases between. The CDR3 here is CASSGVYDSNQPQHF. CDR3 sequence (DNA): TGTGCCAGCAGTGGCGTATATGATAGCAATCAGCCCCAGCATTTT.

The J gene is TRBJ2-1, the V gene TRBV9; D may be TRBD2 (6 bases). Germline values: CDR1 SGDLS, CDR2 YYNGEE. This CDR3 comprises 18 residues. V lost 3 bases to trimming and J lost 8 bases, with 27 bases between them. The chain's CDR3 is CASSERRGPRGSAHEQFF. The CDR3 nucleotides are TGTGCCAGCAGCGAAAGGAGGGGCCCCCGTGGTTCAGCACATGAGCAGTTCTTC.